One and the same sample provided the 22 T cell receptor beta chains below, sequenced in a study of blood T cell repertoires in COVID-19. Profiled with immunoSEQ multiplex PCR; TCRdb holds only in-frame clones, not every one. The sample holds about 430,000 clones; nearly 90% are singletons and the top ten take approximately 1.5%. Sequenced input: PBMCs or T cells enriched from blood (not recorded which). All receptors come from a woman between 18 and 30 years old who had been exposed to COVID-19.

This clone was detected only once. The chain combines TRBV5-6 with TRBJ2-5, with TRBD2 matching over 7 bases. CDR3 size: 18 residues. Trimming removed 6 bases from V and 3 bases from J; junction bases left unmatched: 20. Per the germline V gene, CDR1 is SGHDT and CDR2 is YYEEEE. CDR3 sequence (DNA): TGTGCCAGCAACCCTCCCCCGTTCGGGCTCGCGGGGGAAGAGACCCAGTACTTC. It translates to CASNPPPFGLAGEETQYF.

The J gene is TRBJ2-1, the V gene TRBV5-1; D remains ambiguous. CDR1 is SGHRS and CDR2 is YFSETQ in the germline V gene. The germline V and J ends were trimmed by 0 bases and 4 bases, with 11 bases remaining between them. The CDR3 sequence is 15 residues long. For the CDR3, the DNA is TGCGCCAGCAGCTTGGAGGCTAGTGGTTACAATGAGCAGTTCTTC. Translated: CASSLEASGYNEQFF.

The chain recombines TRBV6-5 with TRBJ1-1; 9 positions agree with TRBD1. The J segment lost 3 bases and the V segment lost 7 bases, leaving 9 bases of the junction unmatched. The length of the CDR3 is 15 residues. Germline lookup yields CDR1 MNHEY and CDR2 SVGAGI. CDR3 nucleotides: TGTGCCAGCACGCGGGACAGGGTCTATGACACTGAAGCTTTCTTT. The encoded protein is CASTRDRVYDTEAFF.

The chain combines TRBV3-1 (or the pseudogene TRBV3-2) with TRBJ1-6, with a possible D match to TRBD1 (5 bases). The CDR3 is 15 residues long. Trimming removed 4 bases at V and 2 bases at J, with 9 bases between. The germline V gene has CDR1 LGHDT and CDR2 YNNKEL (reference sequence). The CDR3: CASSPTVAYNSPLHF. The CDR3 DNA reads as TGTGCCAGCAGCCCGACAGTTGCCTATAATTCACCCCTCCACTTT.

The CDR3 region is CAWGPGQGFSGNTIYF. The CDR3 DNA reads as TGTGCCTGGGGACCGGGACAGGGGTTTTCTGGAAACACCATATATTTT. The V gene is TRBV30, the J gene TRBJ1-3, with 10 nucleotides matching TRBD1. The junction had 8 bases not matched to a gene; V was cut back by 5 bases and J by 1 base. Per the germline V gene, CDR1 is GTSNPN and CDR2 is SVGIG (reference sequence). The CDR3 has 16 residues.

This rearrangement joins TRBV6-6 to TRBJ1-2, with D possibly matching TRBD1 (5 bases). This CDR3 has 15 residues. The germline CDR1 and CDR2 sequences are MNHNY and SVGAGI (reference sequence). V was cut by 5 bases and J by 6 bases, with 19 bases left in between. The CDR3 loop is CASSLPNVGVNGYTF. The CDR3 DNA reads as TGTGCCAGCAGTCTACCTAATGTAGGGGTTAATGGCTACACCTTC.

V usage is TRBV7-9 and J usage is TRBJ1-4; 11 nucleotides align to TRBD1. This CDR3 is built from 17 residues. J lost 2 bases, V lost 6 bases, and 8 bases had no gene match. Germline CDR1 is SEHNR and CDR2 is FQNEAQ (reference sequence). CDR3 DNA: TGTGCCAGCAGTAGCCGGACAGGGGGCGTCACTAATGAAAAACTGTTTTTT. Translation: CASSSRTGGVTNEKLFF.

The J gene is TRBJ2-7, the V gene TRBV27, with D possibly TRBD2 on 5 matching bases. Trimming removed 6 bases at V and 1 base at J, with 19 bases between. The CDR3 covers 16 residues. The germline CDR1 and CDR2 sequences are MNHEY and SMNVEV (reference sequence). CDR3 bases: TGTGCCAGCAGGCAGGATCCGATGGAGGCTTCCTACGAGCAGTACTTC. Protein: CASRQDPMEASYEQYF.

This clone was seen a handful of times. This chain joins TRBV28 and TRBJ1-1; D remains ambiguous. This CDR3 has 12 amino acids. CDR1 and CDR2 from the germline V gene are MDHEN and SYDVKM. With 6 bases removed from V and 3 bases from J, the gap between germline ends came to 8 bases. This CDR3 reads CASSRLYTEAFF. The CDR3 nucleotides read TGTGCCAGCAGCCGACTTTACACTGAAGCTTTCTTT.

This chain links TRBV5-1 with TRBJ2-7; D may be TRBD1 (6 bases). Germline values: CDR1 SGHRS, CDR2 YFSETQ. This CDR3 is 13 amino acids long. V lost 0 bases to trimming and J lost 5 bases, with 9 bases between them. CDR3 sequence reads: CASSLAGVHEQYF. As DNA, the CDR3 is TGCGCCAGCAGCTTGGCAGGGGTGCACGAGCAGTACTTC.

The chain links TRBV5-4 to TRBJ1-6; perhaps TRBD1 as D (6 bases). This CDR3 region has 12 residues. Germline lookup yields CDR1 SGHNT and CDR2 YYREEE (reference sequence). The germline V and J ends were trimmed by 3 bases and 10 bases, with 8 bases remaining between them. CDR3 nucleotide sequence: TGTGCCAGCAGCTCGGGGACATCACCCCTCCACTTT. Amino acids: CASSSGTSPLHF.

DNA of the CDR3: TGCGCCAGCAGCCCTAGAGCGGGGGAAAGCACAGATACGCAGTATTTT. This translates into CASSPRAGESTDTQYF. This sequence joins TRBV4-1 and TRBJ2-3, with 8 bases fitting TRBD2. The CDR3 loop spans 16 amino acids. Germline loops: CDR1 MGHRA, CDR2 YSYEKL. The V and J ends lost 4 bases and 0 bases, in that order; junction bases with no gene match: 6.

This clone appeared a single time. This chain uses TRBV5-4 with TRBJ2-7; D is perhaps TRBD2 (6 bases). The CDR3 covers 14 residues. Germline V CDR1 and CDR2: SGHNT, YYREEE (reference sequence). Trimming left V 0 bases short and J 7 bases short, with 14 bases between. The CDR3 nucleotides read TGTGCCAGCAGCTTGGGGGGGGTGACGGGTGAGCAGTACTTC. Translated: CASSLGGVTGEQYF.

The CDR3: CASSVLGAETNEKLFF. CDR3 coding DNA: TGTGCCAGCAGTGTGCTTGGGGCGGAAACTAATGAAAAACTGTTTTTT. This rearrangement joins TRBV6-1 to TRBJ1-4; maybe TRBD1 (5 bases). Germline V lookup: CDR1 MNHNS, CDR2 SASEGT. The CDR3 length is 16 residues. V was cut by 4 bases and J by 1 base, with 13 bases left in between.

This chain uses TRBV28 with TRBJ1-6; possibly TRBD1 for D (5 bases). CDR1 is MDHEN, CDR2 SYDVKM, per germline. V lost 3 bases, J lost 7 bases, and 10 bases lay in between. The length of the CDR3 is 14 residues. This chain's CDR3 is CASSFGRVNSPLHF. The CDR3 coding sequence is TGTGCCAGCAGTTTCGGCAGGGTGAATTCACCCCTCCACTTT.

This clone was seen only a few times. The chain uses TRBV7-8 and TRBJ2-3; 14 bases map to TRBD2. This CDR3 is built from 16 residues. Trimming removed 3 bases from V and 4 bases from J; junction bases left unmatched: 3. Looked up from germline, CDR1 is SGHVS and CDR2 is FQNEAQ. The CDR3 sequence: CASSFKTSGRADTQYF. Here the CDR3 DNA reads TGTGCCAGCAGCTTCAAGACTAGCGGGAGGGCAGATACGCAGTATTTT.

This clone was counted a few times. Other DNA sequences in this specimen translate into the identical CDR3. V is TRBV18 and J is TRBJ1-5; 7 bases line up with TRBD1. J gave up 7 bases and V 4 bases, and 7 bases lay outside the gene matches. CDR3 length: 14 amino acids. The germline CDR1 and CDR2 sequences are KGHSH and LQKENI. The CDR3 sequence is CASSQDRLNQPQHF. As DNA, the CDR3 is TGTGCCAGCTCACAGGACAGGCTAAACCAGCCCCAGCATTTT.

The chain is built from TRBV29-1 and TRBJ1-1; 7 nucleotides align to TRBD1. In germline, CDR1 is SQVTM, CDR2 ANQGSEA. Trimming took 6 bases from V and 10 from J; bases not matched to a gene: 11. This CDR3 is built from 12 residues. CDR3 residues: CSVSDRSLGAFF. DNA for the CDR3: TGCAGCGTCTCGGACAGGTCGTTGGGAGCTTTCTTT.

This clone was picked up a small number of times. V gene TRBV28 combines with J gene TRBJ2-7; 7 nucleotides match TRBD1. CDR3 size: 15 residues. V lost 3 bases to trimming and J lost 0 bases; unmatched junction nucleotides: 5. Germline values: CDR1 MDHEN, CDR2 SYDVKM. CDR3 region: CASSFPGTVSYEQYF. In DNA, the CDR3 is TGTGCCAGCAGTTTCCCCGGGACAGTCTCCTACGAGCAGTACTTC.

The V gene is TRBV7-8, the J gene TRBJ1-5, with D possibly being TRBD1 (5 bases). Germline CDR1 reads SGHVS; CDR2 reads FQNEAQ. This CDR3 spans 15 amino acids. The V end lost 5 bases, the J end lost 3 bases, and 14 bases lay between the germline ends. The CDR3 DNA is TGTGCCAGCAGCGGGGGGGGAGTAGTCAATCAGCCCCAGCATTTT. This codes for CASSGGGVVNQPQHF.

This CDR3 reads CASPPTGEGPIPYNEQFF. In DNA form, the CDR3 reads TGTGCCAGCCCCCCGACGGGGGAGGGGCCCATACCCTACAATGAGCAGTTCTTC. The chain is built from TRBV19 and TRBJ2-1, with 7 bases matching TRBD2. CDR3 size: 18 residues. CDR1 is LNHDA and CDR2 is SQIVND in the germline V gene (reference sequence). V shed 9 bases, J shed 2 bases, and the junction held 19 bases outside the gene matches.

The chain combines TRBV7-3 with TRBJ2-2; D is perhaps TRBD2 (5 bases). CDR1 is SGHTA and CDR2 is FQGTGA in the germline V gene. The CDR3 is 19 residues long. The V end was cut by 0 bases, the J end by 1 base, with 18 bases between. The CDR3 nucleotides read TGTGCCAGCAGCTTAACTAGGGCTAGTTCGGGATTGAACACCGGGGAGCTGTTTTTT. Amino acid sequence: CASSLTRASSGLNTGELFF.